A single sample is the source of the 24 T cell receptor beta chains below, sequenced in a study of T-cell memory formation after mild COVID-19. In TCRdb, the 5' RACE reads were re-called with MiXCR into one record per CDR3 protein. This table holds 400,000 or so distinct CDR3 sequences, 20% found once. The sample taken for sequencing was PBMCs or a T cell subset sorted from them (not recorded which). The receptors come from an adult woman who had mild COVID-19 (a few samples of this study predate the infection). Cell type and time point are not known.

The rearrangement uses TRBV9 and TRBJ2-7, with 13 bases that match TRBD2. There are 17 residues in the CDR3. Unmatched junction bases numbered 9, after V lost 3 bases and J lost 3 bases. Looked up from germline, CDR1 is SGDLS and CDR2 is YYNGEE. CDR3 protein: CASSGTSGRAGGYEQYF. CDR3 nucleotides: TGTGCCAGCAGCGGTACTAGCGGGAGGGCCGGGGGCTACGAGCAGTACTTC.

This rearrangement joins TRBV5-4 to TRBJ1-2; D ambiguous. Trimming removed 0 bases at V and 6 bases at J, with 18 bases between. Germline CDR1 is SGHNT and CDR2 is YYREEE (reference sequence). The CDR3 extends over 16 amino acids. In nucleotides, the CDR3 is TGTGCCAGCAGCTTGGCTCCAGAGAACCCCCTAGATGGCTACACCTTC. Translation: CASSLAPENPLDGYTF.

The chain combines TRBV3-1 with TRBJ2-7; D is possibly TRBD2 (5 bases). Trimming removed 8 bases from V and 4 bases from J, with 15 bases in between. Germline loops: CDR1 LGHDT, CDR2 YNNKEL (reference sequence). The CDR3 runs 13 residues. The CDR3 sequence is CASRPARGYEQYF. CDR3 in DNA: TGTGCCAGCCGTCCCGCCCGAGGGTACGAGCAGTACTTC.

The chain joins TRBV6-5 to TRBJ2-7, with D maybe TRBD1 (6 bases). There are 16 residues in the CDR3. Germline-derived CDR1 and CDR2 are MNHEY and SVGAGI. Trimming took 6 bases from V and 6 from J, leaving 24 bases between them. CDR3 residues: CASSLMTGPTTREQYF. The CDR3 DNA sequence: TGTGCCAGCAGCCTCATGACAGGACCAACCACCCGCGAGCAGTACTTC.

This clonotype was found a few times. This sequence joins TRBV3-1 and TRBJ2-5; the match to TRBD2 covers 8 bases. CDR1 is LGHDT, CDR2 YNNKEL, per germline (reference sequence). J was trimmed by 2 bases and V by 1 base; bases with no gene match: 9. The CDR3 is 17 amino acids. Here the CDR3 reads CASSQGAGGGPQETQYF. The CDR3 nucleotides are TGTGCCAGCAGCCAAGGGGCCGGCGGGGGGCCGCAAGAGACCCAGTACTTC.

V usage is TRBV7-9 and J usage is TRBJ2-7, with D perhaps being TRBD1 or TRBD2 (5 bases each). This CDR3 comprises 12 residues. Germline V gene sequence: CDR1 SEHNR, CDR2 FQNEAQ (reference sequence). Trimming left V 8 bases short and J 3 bases short, with 11 bases between. The CDR3 sequence is CASAGRDYEQYF. CDR3 in DNA: TGTGCCAGCGCGGGCAGGGACTACGAGCAGTACTTC.

The chain is built from TRBV2 and TRBJ2-7; TRBD2 matches 7 bases. Germline values: CDR1 SNHLY, CDR2 FYNNEI. Losses at the gene ends were 1 base for V and 2 bases for J; bases not matched to a gene: 5. The CDR3 spans 15 residues. This CDR3 is CASSEEEGGAYEQYF. CDR3 sequence (DNA): TGTGCCAGCAGTGAAGAGGAGGGAGGGGCCTACGAGCAGTACTTC.

This clonotype was detected a few times. This chain links TRBV10-2 with TRBJ1-1, with 7 bases fitting TRBD1. The V gene's germline CDR1 is WSHSY and CDR2 SAAADI. The trim removed 6 bases at V and 4 bases at J, leaving 23 bases unmatched. The CDR3 runs to 19 residues. As DNA, the CDR3 is TGCGCCAGCAGATCACCTACCGGGACAGAAAAAACCCCTAGCACTGAAGCTTTCTTT. Residues: CASRSPTGTEKTPSTEAFF.

This clonotype was seen a handful of times. The chain carries TRBV12-3 or TRBV12-4 and TRBJ2-2; tentative D call: TRBD1 (5 bases). The CDR3 is 16 amino acids. V lost 6 bases to trimming and J lost 3 bases, with 17 bases between them. CDR3 residues: CASRTDTDTDTGELFF. The CDR3 region has the DNA TGTGCCAGCAGGACGGACACGGATACTGACACCGGGGAGCTGTTTTTT.

This clonotype came up a few times. V is TRBV9 and J is TRBJ2-1; 7 nucleotides line up with TRBD1. The CDR3 consists of 14 residues. Germline CDR1 reads SGDLS; CDR2 reads YYNGEE. The trim removed 0 bases at V and 4 bases at J, leaving 1 base unmatched. The CDR3 coding sequence is TGTGCCAGCAGCGTAGAGGGACAGTACAATGAGCAGTTCTTC. Encoded protein: CASSVEGQYNEQFF.

This chain's CDR3 is CASSSASGGNSDTQYF. DNA of the CDR3: TGTGCCAGCAGCTCAGCAAGCGGGGGGAACAGCGATACGCAGTATTTT. V and J are TRBV7-9 and TRBJ2-3; TRBD2 aligns across 9 bases. Germline CDR1 is SEHNR and CDR2 is FQNEAQ (reference sequence). The CDR3 extends over 16 amino acids. Unmatched junction bases numbered 11, after V lost 4 bases and J lost 6 bases.

This clonotype was found a few times. This chain connects TRBV5-1 to TRBJ1-2, with TRBD1 identical over 7 bases. The J segment lost 4 bases and the V segment lost 4 bases, leaving 4 bases of the junction unmatched. From germline, CDR1 is SGHRS and CDR2 YFSETQ. CDR3 length equals 13 residues. CDR3 in amino acids: CASSRDSFYGYTF. Written as DNA, the CDR3 is TGCGCCAGCAGCCGGGACAGCTTCTATGGCTACACCTTC.

This clonotype showed up just a few times. This chain connects TRBV29-1 to TRBJ1-2, with D perhaps matching TRBD1 (6 bases). Germline V lookup: CDR1 SQVTM, CDR2 ANQGSEA. Trimming took 3 bases from V and 4 from J, leaving 15 bases between them. The CDR3 is made up of 14 amino acids. CDR3 amino acids: CSVDFRDTGYGYTF. CDR3 nucleotides: TGCAGCGTTGATTTCCGGGACACGGGCTATGGCTACACCTTC.

This clonotype has a count of ten or more. The genes are TRBV20-1 and TRBJ2-5, with D unresolved. The length of the CDR3 is 13 residues. Germline assignment: CDR1 DFQATT and CDR2 SNEGSKA (reference sequence). V lost 5 bases and J lost 0, with 10 bases in between. This chain's CDR3 is CSAPKMYQETQYF. The CDR3 DNA reads as TGCAGTGCTCCTAAAATGTACCAAGAGACCCAGTACTTC.

The V and J genes are TRBV4-1 and TRBJ1-5; no reliable D call. This CDR3 has 14 residues. From germline, CDR1 is MGHRA and CDR2 YSYEKL. V was trimmed by 8 bases and J by 6 bases, leaving 17 bases between them. CDR3 in amino acids: CASARAAGTQPQHF. The CDR3 bases are TGCGCCAGCGCTAGGGCGGCGGGCACTCAGCCCCAGCATTTT.

This chain connects TRBV18 to TRBJ2-3; 7 bases are a match to TRBD2. The CDR3 totals 17 residues. In germline, CDR1 is KGHSH, CDR2 LQKENI. V gave up 1 base and J gave up 4 bases; unmatched junction bases: 11. The CDR3 is CASSPRIQMGGADTQYF. The CDR3 DNA follows: TGTGCCAGCTCACCACGGATACAGATGGGGGGGGCAGATACGCAGTATTTT.

This clonotype came up a few times. The rearrangement joins TRBV24-1 to TRBJ2-7, with 9 bases aligning to TRBD1. Per the germline V gene, CDR1 is KGHDR and CDR2 is SFDVKD. Losses at the gene ends were 4 bases for V and 5 bases for J; bases not matched to a gene: 8. This CDR3 region has 15 residues. CDR3: CATSDTGTGYDEQYF. The CDR3 DNA reads TGTGCCACCAGTGACACCGGGACAGGGTACGACGAGCAGTACTTC.

The chain carries TRBV11-2 and TRBJ2-1; 7 bases match TRBD1. The CDR3 loop spans 15 amino acids. Losses at the gene ends were 5 bases for V and 8 bases for J; bases not matched to a gene: 12. In germline, CDR1 is SGHAT, CDR2 FQNNGV. The CDR3 region is CASSRGQGRYDEQFF. The CDR3 DNA reads as TGTGCCAGCAGCAGGGGGCAGGGACGATACGATGAGCAGTTCTTC.

The chain joins TRBV9 to TRBJ2-7, with 10 bases identical to TRBD2. Germline lookup yields CDR1 SGDLS and CDR2 YYNGEE. With V trimmed by 0 bases and J by 0 bases, 3 bases remained unmatched. The CDR3 totals 16 residues. The CDR3 loop is CASSVGTSGSSYEQYF. The CDR3 DNA reads TGTGCCAGCAGCGTAGGGACTAGCGGAAGCTCCTACGAGCAGTACTTC.

This clonotype has a handful of counts. This chain links TRBV12-3 or TRBV12-4 with TRBJ2-3; TRBD2 agrees at 12 bases. Trimming removed 3 bases from V and 3 bases from J; junction bases left unmatched: 1. The CDR3 has 15 residues. The CDR3 nucleotides are TGTGCCAGCAGTTTTACTAGCGGGAGGACAGATACGCAGTATTTT. This translates into CASSFTSGRTDTQYF.

The sample holds a few counts of this clonotype. The CDR3 is CASSPGPNTGELFF. The CDR3 nucleotides are TGCGCCAGCAGCCCGGGGCCGAACACCGGGGAGCTGTTTTTT. V is TRBV5-1 and J is TRBJ2-2, with D possibly called TRBD1 or TRBD2 (5 bases each). Trimming pared 4 bases from V and 0 bases from J, leaving 7 bases between. There are 14 residues in the CDR3. Germline V CDR1 and CDR2: SGHRS, YFSETQ.

The V gene is TRBV21-1, the J gene TRBJ1-1; TRBD1, the table's D call, was not compared with the DNA. TRBV21-1 constitutes a pseudogene. The CDR3 contains 15 residues. CDR3 nucleotide sequence: TGTGCCAGCAGCGGGCCGGGACACCAGAACACTGAAGCTTTCTTT. Its translation: CASSGPGHQNTEAFF.

This clonotype was seen a few times. J is TRBJ1-2 and V is TRBV6-5; D is unclear. This CDR3 comprises 13 residues. Germline CDR1 is MNHEY and CDR2 is SVGAGI. V lost 2 bases, J lost 4 bases, and 8 bases lay in between. The CDR3 coding sequence is TGTGCCAGCAGTTACGACGGACTCTATGGCTACACCTTC. This translates into CASSYDGLYGYTF.

A few counts support this clonotype. The J gene is TRBJ2-7, the V gene TRBV6-1; TRBD1 aligns across 9 bases. The V gene's germline CDR1 is MNHNS and CDR2 SASEGT. This CDR3 comprises 16 residues. The V gene end was trimmed by 0 bases and the J gene end by 3 bases; junction bases not matched to a gene: 6. The CDR3 loop is CASSEATGGWGYEQYF. In DNA form, the CDR3 reads TGTGCCAGCAGTGAAGCGACAGGGGGATGGGGCTACGAGCAGTACTTC.